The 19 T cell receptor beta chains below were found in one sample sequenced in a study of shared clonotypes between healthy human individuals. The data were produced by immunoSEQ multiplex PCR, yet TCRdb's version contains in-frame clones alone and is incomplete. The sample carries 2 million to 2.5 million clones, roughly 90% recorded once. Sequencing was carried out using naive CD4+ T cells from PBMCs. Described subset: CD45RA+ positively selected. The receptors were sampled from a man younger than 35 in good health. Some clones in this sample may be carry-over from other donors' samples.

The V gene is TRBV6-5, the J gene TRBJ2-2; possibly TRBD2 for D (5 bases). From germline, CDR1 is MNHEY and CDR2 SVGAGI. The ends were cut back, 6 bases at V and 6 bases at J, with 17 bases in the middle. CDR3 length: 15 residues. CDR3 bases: TGTGCCAGCAGCAAACCCTGGATCGGGGCCGGGGAGCTGTTTTTT. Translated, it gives CASSKPWIGAGELFF.

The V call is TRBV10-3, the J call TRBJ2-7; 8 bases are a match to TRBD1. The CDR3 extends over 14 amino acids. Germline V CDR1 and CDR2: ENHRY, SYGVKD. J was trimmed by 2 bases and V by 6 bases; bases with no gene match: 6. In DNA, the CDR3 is TGTGCCATCAGCCCCGGGACAGGAGCCTACGAGCAGTACTTC. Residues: CAISPGTGAYEQYF.

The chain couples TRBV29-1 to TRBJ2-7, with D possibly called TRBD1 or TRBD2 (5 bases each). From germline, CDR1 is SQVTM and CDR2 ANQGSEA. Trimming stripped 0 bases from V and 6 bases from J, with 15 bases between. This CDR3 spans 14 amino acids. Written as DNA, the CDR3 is TGCAGCGTTGAAGAGGGCGGGTTGAGGGGCGAGCAGTACTTC. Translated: CSVEEGGLRGEQYF.

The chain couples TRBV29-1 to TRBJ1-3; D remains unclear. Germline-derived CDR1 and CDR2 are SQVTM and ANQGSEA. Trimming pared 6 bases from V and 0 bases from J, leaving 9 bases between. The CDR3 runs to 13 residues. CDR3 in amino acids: CSVEPNSGNTIYF. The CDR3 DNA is TGCAGCGTGGAACCAAACTCTGGAAACACCATATATTTT.

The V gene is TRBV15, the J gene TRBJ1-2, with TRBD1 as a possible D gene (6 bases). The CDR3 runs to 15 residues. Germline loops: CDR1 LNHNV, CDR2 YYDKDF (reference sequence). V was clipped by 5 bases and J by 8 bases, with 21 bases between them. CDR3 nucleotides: TGTGCCACCAGCTTCAGACATCCCCTTCAGGGGGGCTACACCTTC. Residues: CATSFRHPLQGGYTF.

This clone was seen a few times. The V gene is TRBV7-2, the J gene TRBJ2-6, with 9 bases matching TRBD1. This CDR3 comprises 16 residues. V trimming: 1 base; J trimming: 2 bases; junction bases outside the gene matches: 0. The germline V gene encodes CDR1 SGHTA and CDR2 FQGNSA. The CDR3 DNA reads TGTGCCAGCAGCTTAGGGACAGGGGCTGGGGCCAACGTCCTGACTTTC. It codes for CASSLGTGAGANVLTF.

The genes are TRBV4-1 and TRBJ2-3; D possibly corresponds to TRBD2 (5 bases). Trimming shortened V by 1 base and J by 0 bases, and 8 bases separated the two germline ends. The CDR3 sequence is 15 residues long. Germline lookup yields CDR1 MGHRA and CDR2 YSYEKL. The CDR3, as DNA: TGCGCCAGCAGCCAAGTGCGGGTAAGCACAGATACGCAGTATTTT. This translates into CASSQVRVSTDTQYF.

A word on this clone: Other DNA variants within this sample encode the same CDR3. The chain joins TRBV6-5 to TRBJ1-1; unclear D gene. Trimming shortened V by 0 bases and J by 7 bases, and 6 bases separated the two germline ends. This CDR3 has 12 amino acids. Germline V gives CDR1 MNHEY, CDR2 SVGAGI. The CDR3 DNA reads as TGTGCCAGCAGTTACTCGTCCGGTGAAGCTTTCTTT. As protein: CASSYSSGEAFF.

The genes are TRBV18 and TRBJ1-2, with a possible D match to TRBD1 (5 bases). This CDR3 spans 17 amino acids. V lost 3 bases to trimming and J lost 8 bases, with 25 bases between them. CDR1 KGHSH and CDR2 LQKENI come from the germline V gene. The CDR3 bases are TGTGCCAGCTCACCCGGGGCAGCCGGAGGACGGGATGTCGGCTACACCTTC. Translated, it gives CASSPGAAGGRDVGYTF.

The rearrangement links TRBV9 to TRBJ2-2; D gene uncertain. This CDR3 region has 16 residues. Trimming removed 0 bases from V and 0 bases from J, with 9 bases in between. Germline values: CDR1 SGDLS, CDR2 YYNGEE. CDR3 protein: CASSVGPWTNTGELFF. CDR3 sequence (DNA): TGTGCCAGCAGCGTAGGACCTTGGACGAACACCGGGGAGCTGTTTTTT.

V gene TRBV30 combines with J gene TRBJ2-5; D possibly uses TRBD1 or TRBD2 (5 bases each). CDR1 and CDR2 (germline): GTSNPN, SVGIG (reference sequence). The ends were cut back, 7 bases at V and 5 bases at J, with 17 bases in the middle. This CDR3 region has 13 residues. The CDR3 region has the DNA TGTGCCTTACAGTCCACCGAGGGGGAGACCCAGTACTTC. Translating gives CALQSTEGETQYF.

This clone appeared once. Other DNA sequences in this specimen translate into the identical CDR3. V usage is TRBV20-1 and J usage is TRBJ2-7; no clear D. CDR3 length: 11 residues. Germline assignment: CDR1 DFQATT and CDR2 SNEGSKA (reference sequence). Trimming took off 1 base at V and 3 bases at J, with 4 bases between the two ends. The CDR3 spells CSARVSYEQYF. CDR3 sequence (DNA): TGCAGTGCTAGAGTTAGCTACGAGCAGTACTTC.

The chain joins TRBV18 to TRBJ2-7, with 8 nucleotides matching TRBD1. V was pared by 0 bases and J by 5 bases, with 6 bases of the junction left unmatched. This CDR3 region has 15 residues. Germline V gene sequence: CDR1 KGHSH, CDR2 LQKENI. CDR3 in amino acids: CASSPPSRGLDEQYF. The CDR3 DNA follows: TGTGCCAGCTCACCACCGAGCAGGGGGCTAGACGAGCAGTACTTC.

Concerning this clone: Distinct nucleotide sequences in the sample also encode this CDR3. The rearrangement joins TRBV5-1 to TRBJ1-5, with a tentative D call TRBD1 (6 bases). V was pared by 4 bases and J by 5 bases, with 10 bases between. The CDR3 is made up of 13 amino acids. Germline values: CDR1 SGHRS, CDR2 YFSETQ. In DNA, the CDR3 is TGCGCCAGCAGCCTATCAGGGGATCAGCCCCAGCATTTT. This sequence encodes CASSLSGDQPQHF. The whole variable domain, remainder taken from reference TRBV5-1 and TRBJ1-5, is KAGVTQTPRYLIKTRGQQVTLSCSPISGHRSVSWYQQTPGQGLQFLFEYFSETQRNKGNFPGRFSGRQFSNSRSEMNVSTLELGDSALYLCASSLSGDQPQHFGDGTRLSIL.

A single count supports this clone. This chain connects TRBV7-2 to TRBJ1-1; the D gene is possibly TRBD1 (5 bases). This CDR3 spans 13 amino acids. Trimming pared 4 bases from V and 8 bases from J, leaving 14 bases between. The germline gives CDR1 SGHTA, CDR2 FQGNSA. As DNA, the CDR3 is TGTGCCAGCAGCTGGGACCTGACAGCCGAAGCTTTCTTT. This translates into CASSWDLTAEAFF.

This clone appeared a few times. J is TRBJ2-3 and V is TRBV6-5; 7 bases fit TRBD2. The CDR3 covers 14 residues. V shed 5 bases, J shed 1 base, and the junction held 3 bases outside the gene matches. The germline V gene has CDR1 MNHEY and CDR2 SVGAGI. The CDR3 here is CASSNAGGTDTQYF. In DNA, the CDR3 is TGTGCCAGCAGTAACGCGGGGGGCACAGATACGCAGTATTTT.

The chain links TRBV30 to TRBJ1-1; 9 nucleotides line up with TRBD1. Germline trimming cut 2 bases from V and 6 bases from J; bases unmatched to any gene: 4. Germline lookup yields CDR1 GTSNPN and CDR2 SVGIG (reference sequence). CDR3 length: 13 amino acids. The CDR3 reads CAWSTGQGSEAFF. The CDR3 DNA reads TGTGCCTGGAGTACGGGACAGGGTTCTGAAGCTTTCTTT.

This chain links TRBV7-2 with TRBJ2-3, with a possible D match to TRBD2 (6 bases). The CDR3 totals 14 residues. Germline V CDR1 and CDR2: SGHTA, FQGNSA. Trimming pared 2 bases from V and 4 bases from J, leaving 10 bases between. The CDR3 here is CASSLSAGSDTQYF. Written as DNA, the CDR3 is TGTGCCAGCAGCTTATCAGCGGGTTCAGATACGCAGTATTTT.

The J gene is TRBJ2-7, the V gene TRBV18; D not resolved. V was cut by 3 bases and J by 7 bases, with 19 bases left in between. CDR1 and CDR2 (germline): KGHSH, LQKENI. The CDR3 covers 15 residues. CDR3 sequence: CASSPINSPGREQYF. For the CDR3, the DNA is TGTGCCAGCTCACCTATTAACTCCCCGGGCCGGGAGCAGTACTTC.